The present T cell receptor beta chain was sequenced within a study of cytomegalovirus exposure and HLA in healthy donors. Both 60 Vbeta primers and 13 Jbeta primers went into the PCR. Assay: immunoSEQ multiplex PCR; the TCRdb copy retains only in-frame clones and omits some. Of about 180,000 clones in the sample, 77% are singletons; the top ten hold approximately 1.4%. Whole-study findings and limits: Presence/absence analyses treated sequencing depth as roughly uniform across donors. In an earlier analysis, most TCR beta V segments were productive about 87% or about 30% of the time.

A note on this clone: The antigen is not known.

The sequenced sample consisted of PBMCs. This TCR derives from a man aged 18-30 years in good health and CMV-seronegative.

The CDR3 region is CAWSGGQSGNTIYF. The CDR3 DNA reads as TGTGCCTGGAGTGGAGGGCAGTCTGGAAACACCATATATTTT. The chain is built from TRBV30 and TRBJ1-3; D gene uncertain. From germline, CDR1 is GTSNPN and CDR2 SVGIG (reference sequence). V lost 1 base and J 1 base, leaving 8 bases between the germline ends. The CDR3 has 14 amino acids.